This T cell receptor (beta chain) was identified in a study of CD8+CD57+ T cells in acquired aplastic anemia. The CDR3 totals 12 residues. Trimming pared 3 bases from V and 2 bases from J, leaving 2 bases between. Germline loops: CDR1 SNHLY, CDR2 FYNNEI. For CDR3 and TCR beta VDJ profiling, genomic DNA was the template used. Using its own MiXCR run on the reads, TCRdb lists one record per CDR3 protein. This table holds approximately 270,000 distinct CDR3 sequences, around 60% found once. The chain joins TRBV2 to TRBJ1-3; D ambiguous. Sample: sorted CD4+, CD8+, or CD8+CD57+ T cells (not recorded which) from PBMCs. This clonotype was sampled from a human donor with severe aplastic anemia or a healthy control (not recorded which). The chain's CDR3 is CASSEAGNTIYF. In DNA form, the CDR3 reads TGTGCCAGCAGTGAGGCTGGAAACACCATATATTTT. The complete variable domain, with remaining parts taken from reference TRBV2 and TRBJ1-3, reads EPEVTQTPSHQVTQMGQEVILRCVPISNHLYFYWYRQILGQKVEFLVSFYNNEISEKSEIFDDQFSVERPDGSNFTLKIRSTKLEDSAMYFCASSEAGNTIYFGEGSWLTVV.